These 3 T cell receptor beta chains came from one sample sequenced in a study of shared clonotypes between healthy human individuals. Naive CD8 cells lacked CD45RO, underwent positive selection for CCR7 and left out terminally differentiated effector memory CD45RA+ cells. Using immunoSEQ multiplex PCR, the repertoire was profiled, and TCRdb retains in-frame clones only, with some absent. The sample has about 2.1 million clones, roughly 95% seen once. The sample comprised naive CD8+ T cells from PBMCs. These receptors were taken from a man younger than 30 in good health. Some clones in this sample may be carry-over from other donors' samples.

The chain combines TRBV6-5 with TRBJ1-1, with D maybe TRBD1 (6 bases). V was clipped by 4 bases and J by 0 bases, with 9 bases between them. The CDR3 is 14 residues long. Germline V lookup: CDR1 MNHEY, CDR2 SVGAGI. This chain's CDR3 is CASSSQGVNTEAFF. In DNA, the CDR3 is TGTGCCAGCAGTTCACAGGGAGTGAACACTGAAGCTTTCTTT.

The DNA of the CDR3 is TGTGCCAGTAGTCTTAACTCCCGAGACCCTTCTGGGGCCAACGTCCTGACTTTC. It translates to CASSLNSRDPSGANVLTF. The V gene is TRBV19, the J gene TRBJ2-6, with D hard to call. Germline V gives CDR1 LNHDA, CDR2 SQIVND (reference sequence). This CDR3 is 18 amino acids long. Between the trimmed V and J ends, which lost 5 bases and 1 base, there was a span of 18 bases.

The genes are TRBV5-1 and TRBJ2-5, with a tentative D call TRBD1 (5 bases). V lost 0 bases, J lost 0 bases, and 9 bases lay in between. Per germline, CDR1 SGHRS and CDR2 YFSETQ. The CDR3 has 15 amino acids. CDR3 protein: CASSLAATDQETQYF. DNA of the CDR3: TGCGCCAGCAGCTTGGCAGCGACAGACCAAGAGACCCAGTACTTC.